This T cell receptor (beta chain) appears in the sequencing data of a study of cytomegalovirus exposure and HLA in healthy donors. General study results and limits: For most TCR sequences rarity was the rule, although some public TCRs occurred in many donors.

V dropped 4 bases and J dropped 5; count of bases not matched to a gene: 6. CDR3 length: 14 amino acids. Germline V gives CDR1 MDHEN, CDR2 SYDVKM. The PCR employed 60 Vbeta primers together with 13 Jbeta primers. Here immunoSEQ multiplex PCR was the method, and the copy in TCRdb shows in-frame clones only, minus some. The sample shows roughly 180,000 clones, almost 80% of them seen only once. Of note for this clone: Its antigen is unidentified.

Healthy bone marrow donors made up the donors. The chain has TRBV28 and TRBJ2-5, with 8 bases fitting TRBD1. The source of this sequence is a man under 40 in good health and CMV-seronegative. Material for sequencing was PBMCs. CDR3 bases: TGTGCCAGCAGTTCGCCAGGGGGCCTCGAGACCCAGTACTTC. Translation gives CASSSPGGLETQYF.